The present TCR beta chain was sequenced within a study of OX40 agonist ivuxolimab in advanced cancers. Describing the broader study: The costimulatory receptor OX40 (CD134) was targeted by ivuxolimab, a fully human IgG2 agonistic monoclonal antibody. Among the roughly 54 dose-escalation patients, approximately 20 had hepatocellular carcinoma, about 15 melanoma, 9 renal cell carcinoma and 9 head and neck cancer. The paper covers the monotherapy dose-escalation part of the phase I ivuxolimab trial, which included N of about 56 patients. Partial responses occurred in three dose-escalation patients, of whom one had hepatocellular carcinoma and two had cutaneous melanoma. Intravenous ivuxolimab was administered to patients every 2 weeks at six dose levels: 0.01, 0.1, 0.3, 1.5, 3 and 10 mg/kg. The point of sequencing TCRbeta in the periphery was to test whether ivuxolimab changed TCR sequence diversity and drove clonal T-cell expansion. Patients were allowed to have had prior anti-PD-1, anti-PD-L1 or anti-CTLA-4 therapy, and around 40% of the dose-escalation patients had previously received checkpoint inhibitors. In the dose-escalation cohort, more than 75% of patients were male, and the mean age was about 55 years, with a range of 23 to 79. Broader findings and caveats from the paper: After ivuxolimab, more expanded clones were found on average in CD8+ T cells than in CD4+ T cells. At doses of 0.1 to 3.0 mg/kg, clonal expansion of both CD4+ and CD8+ T cells in blood was seen between baseline and week 6. Low levels of normalized T-cell clonal expansion were also shown by some nonresponding patients. In the 0.1-3.0 mg/kg groups, partial responders were among the patients with the lowest normalized peripheral clonal expansion, particularly in CD8+ T cells. Which antigens the clonally expanded peripheral T cells were specific for was not determined.

To sequence the TCRbeta CDR3 region, genomic DNA was isolated from the sorted cells. The immunoSEQ Assay was used to sequence the TCRbeta CDR3 regions. TCRdb holds this immuneACCESS table with in-frame rearrangements only. Some clones are missing; in checked studies, unresolved V genes explain under half, and the rest has no known cause. The sample has 60,000 to 75,000 clones on record, around nine tenths of them singletons. Approximately 0.76% of the sample rests with the top ten. Trimming costs V 0 bases and J 1 base, and their ends lie 5 bases apart. From a lookup of the germline V gene, CDR1 and CDR2 are SGDLS and YYNGEE. From its cysteine to its phenylalanine, the CDR3 spans 15 amino acids. The kept DNA is CDR3 alone, 45 bases in frame from the first base. A remark on this clone: Its antigen is not yet known. No much larger clone exists at a distance of one base, and base qualities are not known.

The trial excluded patients who had a history of autoimmune disease or were on systemic immunosuppression. Peripheral blood for TCR sequencing was drawn from every dose cohort at baseline, at cycle 4 day 1 and at cycle 7 day 1. Samples were obtained from an open-label, multicenter, first-in-human phase I dose-escalation trial of ivuxolimab. Adults with locally advanced or metastatic melanoma, renal cell carcinoma, hepatocellular carcinoma or head and neck squamous cell carcinoma were enrolled in the trial. CD4+ and CD8+ T cells were sorted separately from peripheral blood before TCR sequencing. Specimen: CD4+ or CD8+ T cells sorted from blood, collected in a trial of the OX40 agonist ivuxolimab. This chain joins TRBV9 to TRBJ2-6; the D gene lacks a confident call. The receptor comes from an adult with an advanced solid tumor such as melanoma, head and neck, liver or kidney cancer. The sequenced DNA: TGTGCCAGCAGCGTAGGAGCGTCTGGGGCCAACGTCCTGACTTTC. Protein translation: CASSVGASGANVLTF.